The 23 T cell receptor beta chains given below trace back to one sample, sequenced in a study of cytomegalovirus exposure and HLA in healthy donors. Researchers ran the PCR with 60 Vbeta and 13 Jbeta primers. Profiled with immunoSEQ multiplex PCR; TCRdb holds only in-frame clones, not every one. This table holds 65,000 to 85,000 clones, 70% to 85% found once. Sequencing was done on a sample of PBMCs. The receptors were sampled from a woman aged 50 to 60 in good health and CMV-seronegative.

The chain uses TRBV7-8 and TRBJ2-7; the D gene is possibly TRBD2 (6 bases). Between the trimmed V and J ends, which lost 6 bases and 2 bases, there was a span of 20 bases. Germline V CDR1 and CDR2: SGHVS, FQNEAQ. The CDR3 consists of 16 residues. The CDR3 DNA is TGTGCCAGCAGACCTGGGGCGGCGGGGCTACCCTACGAGCAGTACTTC. It specifies CASRPGAAGLPYEQYF.

The rearrangement joins TRBV5-1 to TRBJ1-1, with D possibly TRBD1 on 6 matching bases. The CDR3 runs 15 residues. Germline V gene data show CDR1 as SGHRS and CDR2 as YFSETQ. V lost 2 bases to trimming and J lost 0 bases, with 11 bases between them. CDR3 sequence: CASSFLTGMNTEAFF. The CDR3 DNA is TGCGCCAGCAGCTTCTTGACAGGTATGAACACTGAAGCTTTCTTT.

The chain employs TRBV15 and TRBJ1-2, with a tentative D call TRBD1 (6 bases). V gave up 2 bases and J gave up 6 bases, with 25 bases separating them. CDR1 is LNHNV and CDR2 is YYDKDF in the germline V gene (reference sequence). This CDR3 region has 18 residues. The CDR3 region is CATSRSEPGQHPLHGYTF. CDR3 DNA: TGTGCCACCAGCAGATCCGAACCGGGACAACATCCCCTCCATGGCTACACCTTC.

The V and J genes are TRBV9 and TRBJ2-3; D not certain. The CDR3 sequence is 14 residues long. CDR1 is SGDLS, CDR2 YYNGEE, per germline. Trimming cost V 3 bases and J 0 bases, with 8 bases left between them. This chain's CDR3 is CASSALSSTDTQYF. The DNA of the CDR3 is TGTGCCAGCAGCGCCCTTTCTAGCACAGATACGCAGTATTTT.

This clone was seen a few times. The chain uses TRBV6-1 and TRBJ1-3; D remains unclear. Deletions cut 6 bases from V and 3 bases from J, with 9 bases between. There are 13 residues in the CDR3. Germline lookup yields CDR1 MNHNS and CDR2 SASEGT. CDR3 DNA: TGTGCCAGCAGCGCACTTTATGGAAACACCATATATTTT. Translation gives CASSALYGNTIYF.

Concerning this clone: The sample holds other DNA sequences that translate to the same CDR3. CDR3 sequence (DNA): TGTGCCAGTAGTACAGGGGGTTCCTACAATGAGCAGTTCTTC. Protein: CASSTGGSYNEQFF. V gene TRBV19 combines with J gene TRBJ2-1; 7 nucleotides agree with TRBD1. There are 14 residues in the CDR3. Germline V CDR1 and CDR2: LNHDA, SQIVND (reference sequence). V dropped 4 bases and J dropped 1; count of bases not matched to a gene: 1.

The chain carries TRBV7-9 and TRBJ1-1; 9 bases match TRBD1. The CDR3 sequence is 16 residues long. Trimming removed 5 bases from V and 5 bases from J; junction bases left unmatched: 12. The germline V gene has CDR1 SEHNR and CDR2 FQNEAQ (reference sequence). DNA for the CDR3: TGTGCCAGCAGCCTGGGCCCGGGACAGGGCGGGACTGAAGCTTTCTTT. Amino acid sequence: CASSLGPGQGGTEAFF.

This chain connects TRBV5-4 to TRBJ2-3; 10 nucleotides align to TRBD1. With 5 bases clipped from V and 0 bases from J, the junction kept 3 bases outside the gene matches. The CDR3 is made up of 15 amino acids. The germline V gene has CDR1 SGHNT and CDR2 YYREEE (reference sequence). The CDR3 sequence: CASRRDRGSTDTQYF. CDR3 nucleotides: TGTGCCAGCAGACGGGACAGGGGAAGCACAGATACGCAGTATTTT. The full variable domain, in which reference TRBV5-4 and TRBJ2-3 provide the parts outside the CDR3, is ETGVTQSPTHLIKTRGQQVTLRCSSQSGHNTVSWYQQALGQGPQFIFQYYREEENGRGNFPPRFSGLQFPNYSSELNVNALELDDSALYLCASRRDRGSTDTQYFGPGTRLTVL.

The genes are TRBV5-4 and TRBJ2-5; the match to TRBD2 covers 13 bases. Germline trimming cut 1 base from V and 5 bases from J; bases unmatched to any gene: 2. Germline V gene lookup returns CDR1 SGHNT and CDR2 YYREEE (reference sequence). This CDR3 is built from 15 residues. The DNA of the CDR3 is TGTGCCAGCAGCTTGCGACTAGCGGGAGGCGAGACCCAGTACTTC. This translates into CASSLRLAGGETQYF.

This clone was detected once. V usage is TRBV11-1 and J usage is TRBJ2-5; 10 bases fit TRBD2. Germline loops: CDR1 SGHAT, CDR2 FQDESV (reference sequence). Trimming cost V 3 bases and J 3 bases; bases outside gene matches: 7. The CDR3 runs 16 residues. Written as DNA, the CDR3 is TGTGCCAGCAGCTTGATGGGGACTAGCGATAAAGAGACCCAGTACTTC. Its translation: CASSLMGTSDKETQYF. Drawing the rest from reference TRBV11-1 and TRBJ2-5, the complete variable domain is EAEVAQSPRYKITEKSQAVAFWCDPISGHATLYWYRQILGQGPELLVQFQDESVVDDSQLPKDRFSAERLKGVDSTLKIQPAELGDSAMYLCASSLMGTSDKETQYFGPGTRLLVL.

The CDR3, as DNA: TGTGCCAGCAGACAGGGGTTGAGCACTGAAGCTTTCTTT. Translating it yields CASRQGLSTEAFF. The chain carries TRBV6-5 and TRBJ1-1; 7 bases fit TRBD1. With 6 bases clipped from V and 4 bases from J, the junction kept 5 bases outside the gene matches. CDR1 and CDR2 from the germline V gene are MNHEY and SVGAGI. The CDR3 runs to 13 residues.

This clone was detected only once. The chain has TRBV15 and TRBJ2-7, with 7 bases matching TRBD1. CDR1 is LNHNV and CDR2 is YYDKDF in the germline V gene (reference sequence). There are 15 residues in the CDR3. V was pared by 1 base and J by 4 bases, with 7 bases of the junction left unmatched. The CDR3 sequence: CATSRGAGGPYEQYF. CDR3 sequence (DNA): TGTGCCACCAGCAGAGGAGCAGGGGGTCCTTACGAGCAGTACTTC.

This clone was observed a single time. The rearrangement links TRBV9 to TRBJ2-5; TRBD2 is a possible D gene (5 bases). The germline CDR1 and CDR2 sequences are SGDLS and YYNGEE. The CDR3 totals 15 residues. V lost 0 bases and J 1 base, leaving 10 bases between the germline ends. CDR3: CASSVDGNFQETQYF. The CDR3, as DNA: TGTGCCAGCAGCGTAGACGGGAACTTCCAAGAGACCCAGTACTTC.

The chain couples TRBV30 to TRBJ1-2, with D unresolved. The CDR3 totals 13 residues. Germline lookup yields CDR1 GTSNPN and CDR2 SVGIG (reference sequence). V was shortened by 6 bases and J by 4 bases, with 15 bases between the two germline ends. CDR3 amino acids: CACPPARSYGYTF. The CDR3 region has the DNA TGTGCCTGCCCCCCGGCCCGGAGCTATGGCTACACCTTC.

The V call is TRBV5-5, the J call TRBJ1-2; D is undetermined. V was cut by 4 bases and J by 3 bases, with 7 bases left in between. This CDR3 has 12 amino acids. The V gene's germline CDR1 is SGHKS and CDR2 YYEKEE (reference sequence). The CDR3, as DNA: TGTGCCAGCAGCCCATCATACTATGGCTACACCTTC. It encodes CASSPSYYGYTF.

This rearrangement joins TRBV5-6 to TRBJ1-2; 11 nucleotides align to TRBD1. The V and J ends lost 0 bases and 2 bases, in that order; junction bases with no gene match: 0. The CDR3 has 15 residues. CDR1 and CDR2 from the germline V gene are SGHDT and YYEEEE. The CDR3 coding sequence is TGTGCCAGCAGCTTGGGGGACAGGGGGAACTATGGCTACACCTTC. Protein sequence: CASSLGDRGNYGYTF.

This chain joins TRBV7-9 and TRBJ2-7, with 10 bases fitting TRBD1. J was trimmed by 1 base and V by 0 bases; bases with no gene match: 6. CDR1 and CDR2 from the germline V gene are SEHNR and FQNEAQ (reference sequence). This CDR3 is built from 17 residues. The CDR3 nucleotides read TGTGCCAGCAGCTTAGCGGGACAGGGGCTACGATCCTACGAGCAGTACTTC. Its translation is CASSLAGQGLRSYEQYF. Using reference TRBV7-9 and TRBJ2-7 for the parts outside the CDR3, the full variable domain is DTGVSQNPRHKITKRGQNVTFRCDPISEHNRLYWYRQTLGQGPEFLTYFQNEAQLEKSRLLSDRFSAERPKGSFSTLEIQRTEQGDSAMYLCASSLAGQGLRSYEQYFGPGTRLTVT.

The chain recombines TRBV10-3 with TRBJ1-6, with D hard to call. V lost 3 bases and J 7 bases, leaving 10 bases between the germline ends. CDR3 length: 14 residues. Germline V CDR1 and CDR2: ENHRY, SYGVKD. CDR3 sequence reads: CAISDGVVNSPLHF. CDR3 nucleotide sequence: TGTGCCATCAGTGACGGGGTGGTGAATTCACCCCTCCACTTT.

The V gene is TRBV5-1, the J gene TRBJ2-1; possibly TRBD1 for D (5 bases). Trimming took off 1 base at V and 7 bases at J, with 12 bases between the two ends. Germline CDR1 is SGHRS and CDR2 is YFSETQ. There are 14 residues in the CDR3. DNA of the CDR3: TGCGCCAGCAGCTTGAACACCCAGGGAAATGAGCAGTTCTTC. Its protein product is CASSLNTQGNEQFF.

The chain employs TRBV11-3 and TRBJ2-1, with 7 nucleotides matching TRBD1. J gave up 2 bases and V 2 bases, and 6 bases lay outside the gene matches. The CDR3 covers 16 residues. The germline gives CDR1 SGHNT, CDR2 YENEEA. The CDR3 reads CASSLRAGGTYNEQFF. Written as DNA, the CDR3 is TGTGCCAGCAGCTTAAGGGCAGGGGGTACCTACAATGAGCAGTTCTTC.

This chain links TRBV4-1 with TRBJ2-1; TRBD2 might be the D (6 bases). The CDR3 has 12 residues. The V and J ends lost 6 bases and 10 bases respectively, with 13 bases between them. The germline gives CDR1 MGHRA, CDR2 YSYEKL. CDR3 nucleotides: TGCGCCAGCAGTTCAAGCGGGCAAGAGCAGTTCTTC. This gives the protein CASSSSGQEQFF.

The V call is TRBV28, the J call TRBJ2-5, with 7 positions matching TRBD2. The J call is in doubt because the DNA end fits TRBJ2-7 better. Germline CDR1 MDHEN, CDR2 SYDVKM. The CDR3 runs 15 residues. Written as DNA, the CDR3 is TGTGCCAGCAGTTTCTTTTCTAGCGGATTCTACGAGCAGTACTTC. It is translated as CASSFFSSGFYEQYF.

V and J are TRBV2 and TRBJ2-5; possibly TRBD1 for D (5 bases). The CDR3 totals 15 residues. Trimming stripped 0 bases from V and 4 bases from J, with 12 bases between. Germline loops: CDR1 SNHLY, CDR2 FYNNEI. The CDR3 here is CASSEALQGAETQYF. CDR3 DNA: TGTGCCAGCAGTGAAGCGCTTCAAGGGGCAGAGACCCAGTACTTC.